This TCR beta chain was profiled in a study of T-cell reconstitution after alpha-beta-depleted transplantation in children. TCRbeta library construction was performed incorporating unique molecular identifiers. One entry per CDR3 protein, called by TCRdb with MiXCR from the PCR reads. The sample consists of about 610,000 distinct CDR3 sequences, under 12% of them appearing once. This clonotype was recorded many times. The CDR3 has 13 amino acids. Between the trimmed V and J ends, which lost 1 base and 5 bases, there was a span of 6 bases. Germline CDR1 and CDR2: SEHNR and FQNEAQ (reference sequence). The source is a human donor who donated a stem cell graft to a child with acute myeloid leukemia. This sequence joins TRBV7-9 and TRBJ2-1; D ambiguous. The source was PBMCs from the stem cell graft donor, collected from the stem cell graft. The CDR3 here is CASSLGHDNEQFF. CDR3 in DNA: TGTGCCAGCAGCTTAGGACATGACAATGAGCAGTTCTTC.